These T cell receptor beta chains were read from a single sample in a study of blood T cell repertoires in COVID-19. The method was immunoSEQ multiplex PCR; TCRdb's version includes in-frame clones alone and lacks a portion of them. The sample includes hundreds of thousands of clones, more than 75% of them seen just once. The material sequenced was peripheral blood. The receptors were gathered from a woman aged 60-70 years with COVID-19, enrolled during active disease. Each CDR3 is given with its conserved first and last residue. D genes are given only for firm matches. Where a row states a size, it is once, few, many or the class of an expanded clone; other rows omit it.

clone_size: NA
v_call: TRBV25-1
j_call: TRBJ2-7
cdr3_length: 14
d_call: NA
cdr3_nt: TGTGCCAGCAGTGAGGAGGAATTATACTACGAGCAGTACTTC
cdr3_aa: CASSEEELYYEQYF

clone_size: NA
v_call: TRBV3-1/TRBV3-2
j_call: TRBJ1-6
cdr3_length: 13
d_call: NA
cdr3_nt: TGTGCCAGCAGCGTATCTAAAAATTCACCCCTCCACTTT
cdr3_aa: CASSVSKNSPLHF

clone_size: NA
v_call: TRBV6-5
j_call: TRBJ1-2
cdr3_length: 14
d_call: TRBD1
cdr3_nt: TGTGCCAGCACCCCGGGGACAGGTGTCTATGGCTACACCTTC
cdr3_aa: CASTPGTGVYGYTF

clone_size: NA
v_call: TRBV9
j_call: TRBJ2-3
cdr3_length: 18
d_call: TRBD2
cdr3_nt: TGTGCCAGCAGCGTAGCAGGACTAGCGGGGGGAAACACAGATACGCAGTATTTT
cdr3_aa: CASSVAGLAGGNTDTQYF

clone_size: NA
v_call: TRBV6-6
j_call: TRBJ2-2
cdr3_length: 16
d_call: TRBD2
cdr3_nt: TGTGCCAGCAGTTACACACTAGCGGGGGATGGCGGGGAGCTGTTTTTT
cdr3_aa: CASSYTLAGDGGELFF

clone_size: NA
v_call: TRBV15
j_call: TRBJ2-7
cdr3_length: 14
d_call: TRBD1
cdr3_nt: TGTGCCACCAGCAGCCGACAGGGGGCCTACGAGCAGTACTTC
cdr3_aa: CATSSRQGAYEQYF

clone_size: NA
v_call: TRBV6-2/TRBV6-3
j_call: TRBJ2-2
cdr3_length: 17
d_call: TRBD2
cdr3_nt: TGTGCCAGCAGTTATCCTCGGGGGGGGCCGAACACCGGGGAGCTGTTTTTT
cdr3_aa: CASSYPRGGPNTGELFF

clone_size: NA
v_call: TRBV6-5
j_call: TRBJ1-1
cdr3_length: 15
d_call: NA
cdr3_nt: TGTGCCAGCAGCCCGCAGGGCGGGATGAACACTGAAGCTTTCTTT
cdr3_aa: CASSPQGGMNTEAFF

clone_size: NA
v_call: TRBV5-1
j_call: TRBJ2-1
cdr3_length: 16
d_call: TRBD2
cdr3_nt: TGCGCCAGCATGTTACCGGGACTAGCGGGATACAATGAGCAGTTCTTC
cdr3_aa: CASMLPGLAGYNEQFF

clone_size: NA
v_call: TRBV7-3
j_call: TRBJ2-2
cdr3_length: 16
d_call: NA
cdr3_nt: TGTGCCAGCAGCTCACGTGTCAGAACGAACACCGGGGAGCTGTTTTTT
cdr3_aa: CASSSRVRTNTGELFF

clone_size: NA
v_call: TRBV10-1
j_call: TRBJ1-2
cdr3_length: 13
d_call: NA
cdr3_nt: TGCGCCAGCAGTGCCCAGGGCGACTATGGCTACACCTTC
cdr3_aa: CASSAQGDYGYTF

clone_size: once
v_call: TRBV7-2
j_call: TRBJ1-5
cdr3_length: 19
d_call: NA
cdr3_nt: TGTGCCAGCAGCTCCCCAAGGGCGTTCAGGGGAAATAGCAATCAGCCCCAGCATTTT
cdr3_aa: CASSSPRAFRGNSNQPQHF

clone_size: NA
v_call: TRBV9
j_call: TRBJ1-4
cdr3_length: 15
d_call: TRBD1
cdr3_nt: TGTGCCAGCAGCGTATCGACAGGGGTTATGGAAAAACTGTTTTTT
cdr3_aa: CASSVSTGVMEKLFF

clone_size: NA
v_call: TRBV18
j_call: TRBJ1-5
cdr3_length: 12
d_call: NA
cdr3_nt: TGTGCCAGCTCCGGGGGCAATCAGCCCCAGCATTTT
cdr3_aa: CASSGGNQPQHF

clone_size: NA
v_call: TRBV30
j_call: TRBJ1-2
cdr3_length: 13
d_call: NA
cdr3_nt: TGTGCCTGGAGTGAATTCTCGGACTATGGCTACACCTTC
cdr3_aa: CAWSEFSDYGYTF

clone_size: NA
v_call: TRBV18
j_call: TRBJ2-2
cdr3_length: 17
d_call: TRBD1
cdr3_nt: TGTGCCAGCTCACCACTACTGACAGGGGGGAACACCGGGGAGCTGTTTTTT
cdr3_aa: CASSPLLTGGNTGELFF

clone_size: NA
v_call: TRBV19
j_call: TRBJ1-1
cdr3_length: 18
d_call: TRBD1
cdr3_nt: TGTGCCAGTAGTATTTACAAGGGGGCAAAAAAAGAGGACACTGAAGCTTTCTTT
cdr3_aa: CASSIYKGAKKEDTEAFF

clone_size: NA
v_call: TRBV27
j_call: TRBJ1-2
cdr3_length: 12
d_call: NA
cdr3_nt: TGTGCCAGCAGTTTATCCGGGTATGGCTACACCTTC
cdr3_aa: CASSLSGYGYTF

clone_size: NA
v_call: TRBV5-1
j_call: TRBJ1-3
cdr3_length: 16
d_call: TRBD1
cdr3_nt: TGCGCCAGCAGCCGGGGTACAGGGGAATCTGGAAACACCATATATTTT
cdr3_aa: CASSRGTGESGNTIYF

clone_size: NA
v_call: TRBV6-5
j_call: TRBJ1-1
cdr3_length: 16
d_call: TRBD1
cdr3_nt: TGTGCCAGCAGTTACTGGGGACAGGGAACGAAGACTGAAGCTTTCTTT
cdr3_aa: CASSYWGQGTKTEAFF

clone_size: NA
v_call: TRBV6-4
j_call: TRBJ2-6
cdr3_length: 14
d_call: NA
cdr3_nt: TGTGCCAGCAGCGCAGGGCCTGGGGCCAACGTCCTGACTTTC
cdr3_aa: CASSAGPGANVLTF

clone_size: few
v_call: TRBV11-3
j_call: TRBJ2-7
cdr3_length: 14
d_call: NA
cdr3_nt: TGTGCCAGCAGCTTCGGGTCTGGTCCCTACGAGCAGTACTTC
cdr3_aa: CASSFGSGPYEQYF

clone_size: NA
v_call: TRBV9
j_call: TRBJ2-2
cdr3_length: 13
d_call: TRBD1
cdr3_nt: TGTGCCAGTGGACAGGGGTGGGCCGGGGAGCTGTTTTTT
cdr3_aa: CASGQGWAGELFF

clone_size: NA
v_call: TRBV12-3/TRBV12-4
j_call: TRBJ2-1
cdr3_length: 13
d_call: NA
cdr3_nt: TGTGCCAGCAGCCTCGACAGCCACAATGAGCAGTTCTTC
cdr3_aa: CASSLDSHNEQFF

clone_size: few
v_call: TRBV3-1/TRBV3-2
j_call: TRBJ2-2
cdr3_length: 15
d_call: NA
cdr3_nt: TGTGCCAGCAGCCAGTCGAGGGCGGGGACCGGGGAGCTGTTTTTT
cdr3_aa: CASSQSRAGTGELFF

clone_size: NA
v_call: TRBV18
j_call: TRBJ1-2
cdr3_length: 14
d_call: NA
cdr3_nt: TGTGCCAGCTCACCGGGTACCGGGACAATCGGCTACACCTTC
cdr3_aa: CASSPGTGTIGYTF

clone_size: NA
v_call: TRBV5-1
j_call: TRBJ2-7
cdr3_length: 16
d_call: TRBD1
cdr3_nt: TGCGCCAGCAGCTTGAGGGGAATGGACAGGGCCCACGAGCAGTACTTC
cdr3_aa: CASSLRGMDRAHEQYF

clone_size: NA
v_call: TRBV7-3
j_call: TRBJ2-1
cdr3_length: 19
d_call: TRBD2
cdr3_nt: TGTGCCAGCAGCCGATTTGCCGGAACTAGCGGGGGGTTGAACAATGAGCAGTTCTTC
cdr3_aa: CASSRFAGTSGGLNNEQFF

clone_size: NA
v_call: TRBV6-5
j_call: TRBJ1-5
cdr3_length: 15
d_call: TRBD1
cdr3_nt: TGTGCCACCGCCGGGGACAGGGGAAGGAATCAGCCCCAGCATTTT
cdr3_aa: CATAGDRGRNQPQHF

clone_size: NA
v_call: TRBV7-9
j_call: TRBJ2-3
cdr3_length: 14
d_call: NA
cdr3_nt: TGTGCCAGCAGCTTGGAGCAAATCACAGATACGCAGTATTTT
cdr3_aa: CASSLEQITDTQYF

clone_size: NA
v_call: TRBV6-5
j_call: TRBJ1-1
cdr3_length: 13
d_call: TRBD1
cdr3_nt: TGTGCCAGCAGTCCCGGGACAGACACTGAAGCTTTCTTT
cdr3_aa: CASSPGTDTEAFF

clone_size: NA
v_call: TRBV30
j_call: TRBJ1-1
cdr3_length: 12
d_call: NA
cdr3_nt: TGTGCCTGGAACTTCGGGTCCAGCGAAGCTTTCTTT
cdr3_aa: CAWNFGSSEAFF

clone_size: once
v_call: TRBV12-3/TRBV12-4
j_call: TRBJ2-1
cdr3_length: 13
d_call: NA
cdr3_nt: TGTGCCAGTTGGGCGGACAGCTACAATGAGCAGTTCTTC
cdr3_aa: CASWADSYNEQFF

clone_size: NA
v_call: TRBV18
j_call: TRBJ1-2
cdr3_length: 15
d_call: NA
cdr3_nt: TGTGCCAGCTCACCCGAGGGACAACATAACTATGGCTACACCTTC
cdr3_aa: CASSPEGQHNYGYTF

clone_size: NA
v_call: TRBV20-1
j_call: TRBJ2-5
cdr3_length: 12
d_call: NA
cdr3_nt: TGCAGTGCTAGTCCCACGGGGGAGACCCAGTACTTC
cdr3_aa: CSASPTGETQYF

clone_size: NA
v_call: TRBV6-4
j_call: TRBJ2-1
cdr3_length: 14
d_call: NA
cdr3_nt: TGTGCCAGCAGCAGGGAAAGCTCCTACAATGAGCAGTTCTTC
cdr3_aa: CASSRESSYNEQFF

clone_size: NA
v_call: TRBV5-4
j_call: TRBJ2-3
cdr3_length: 20
d_call: TRBD2
cdr3_nt: TGTGCCAGCAGCTTGGCGTGGGGGGTAGCGGGGGCCTCACTCACAGATACGCAGTATTTT
cdr3_aa: CASSLAWGVAGASLTDTQYF

clone_size: NA
v_call: TRBV5-6
j_call: TRBJ2-7
cdr3_length: 14
d_call: NA
cdr3_nt: TGTGCCAGCAGCTCTCTCCTCCTGAGATACGAGCAGTACTTC
cdr3_aa: CASSSLLLRYEQYF

clone_size: NA
v_call: TRBV12-3/TRBV12-4
j_call: TRBJ1-1
cdr3_length: 13
d_call: NA
cdr3_nt: TGTGCCAGCAGGTTACAGGTGAACACTGAAGCTTTCTTT
cdr3_aa: CASRLQVNTEAFF

clone_size: once
v_call: TRBV15
j_call: TRBJ2-7
cdr3_length: 12
d_call: TRBD2
cdr3_nt: TGTGCCACCAGCCCGGGAGGGTACGAGCAGTACTTC
cdr3_aa: CATSPGGYEQYF

clone_size: NA
v_call: TRBV6-5
j_call: TRBJ2-1
cdr3_length: 12
d_call: NA
cdr3_nt: TGTGCCACCCTCCTCCGGGGCAATGAGCAGTTCTTC
cdr3_aa: CATLLRGNEQFF

clone_size: NA
v_call: TRBV5-1
j_call: TRBJ1-1
cdr3_length: 14
d_call: NA
cdr3_nt: TGCGCCAGCAGCAAGACAGTCATGAACACTGAAGCTTTCTTT
cdr3_aa: CASSKTVMNTEAFF

clone_size: NA
v_call: TRBV4-1
j_call: TRBJ2-7
cdr3_length: 15
d_call: NA
cdr3_nt: TGCGCCAGCAGCCGGACCTCCGGAACAGGGCGAGAGCAGTACTTC
cdr3_aa: CASSRTSGTGREQYF

clone_size: NA
v_call: TRBV15
j_call: TRBJ2-5
cdr3_length: 17
d_call: TRBD2
cdr3_nt: TGTGCCACCAGCAGAGATAGGGCGGGGGGGCAGTTAAAGACCCAGTACTTC
cdr3_aa: CATSRDRAGGQLKTQYF

clone_size: NA
v_call: TRBV6-2/TRBV6-3
j_call: TRBJ2-1
cdr3_length: 15
d_call: NA
cdr3_nt: TGTGCCAGCAGTTACTCGCGAGCGAGCTACAATGAGCAGTTCTTC
cdr3_aa: CASSYSRASYNEQFF

clone_size: NA
v_call: TRBV6-5
j_call: TRBJ2-7
cdr3_length: 15
d_call: NA
cdr3_nt: TGTGCCAGCAGCCAGGACAGCCGTACCTCCTACGAGCAGTACTTC
cdr3_aa: CASSQDSRTSYEQYF

clone_size: NA
v_call: TRBV14
j_call: TRBJ2-7
cdr3_length: 15
d_call: TRBD1
cdr3_nt: TGTGCCAGCAGCCAATGGGGACAGGGGGCAAACGAGCAGTACTTC
cdr3_aa: CASSQWGQGANEQYF

clone_size: NA
v_call: TRBV9
j_call: TRBJ1-6
cdr3_length: 15
d_call: TRBD1
cdr3_nt: TGTGCCAGCAGCGCCACTACAGGGGACAATTCACCCCTCCACTTT
cdr3_aa: CASSATTGDNSPLHF